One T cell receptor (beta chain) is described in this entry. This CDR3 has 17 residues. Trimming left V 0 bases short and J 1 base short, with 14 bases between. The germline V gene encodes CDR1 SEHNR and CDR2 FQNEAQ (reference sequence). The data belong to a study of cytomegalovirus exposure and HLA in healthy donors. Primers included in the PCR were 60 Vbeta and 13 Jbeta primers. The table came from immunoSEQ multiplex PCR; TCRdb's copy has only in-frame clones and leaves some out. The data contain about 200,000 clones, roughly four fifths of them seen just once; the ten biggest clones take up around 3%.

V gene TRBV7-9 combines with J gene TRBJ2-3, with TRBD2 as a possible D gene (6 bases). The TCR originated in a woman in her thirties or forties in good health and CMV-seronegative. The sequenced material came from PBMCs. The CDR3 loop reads CASSLAWGGGGTDTQYF. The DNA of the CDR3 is TGTGCCAGCAGCTTAGCGTGGGGAGGAGGGGGCACAGATACGCAGTATTTT.